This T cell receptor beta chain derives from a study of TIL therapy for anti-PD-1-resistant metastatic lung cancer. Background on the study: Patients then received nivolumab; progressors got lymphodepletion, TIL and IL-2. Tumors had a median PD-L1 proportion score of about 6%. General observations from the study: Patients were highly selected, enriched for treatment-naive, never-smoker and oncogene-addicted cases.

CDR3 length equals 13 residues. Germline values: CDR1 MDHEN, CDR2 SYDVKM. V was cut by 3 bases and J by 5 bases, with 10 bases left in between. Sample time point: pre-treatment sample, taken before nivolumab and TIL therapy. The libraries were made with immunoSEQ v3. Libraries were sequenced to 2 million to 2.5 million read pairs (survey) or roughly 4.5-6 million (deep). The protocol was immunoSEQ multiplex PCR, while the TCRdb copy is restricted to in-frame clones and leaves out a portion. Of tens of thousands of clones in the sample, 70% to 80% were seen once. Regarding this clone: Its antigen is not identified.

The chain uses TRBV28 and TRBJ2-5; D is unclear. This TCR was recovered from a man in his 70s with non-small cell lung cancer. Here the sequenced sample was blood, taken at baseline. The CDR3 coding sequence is TGTGCCAGCAGTTTGGGAAGAGACGAGACCCAGTACTTC. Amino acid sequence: CASSLGRDETQYF.